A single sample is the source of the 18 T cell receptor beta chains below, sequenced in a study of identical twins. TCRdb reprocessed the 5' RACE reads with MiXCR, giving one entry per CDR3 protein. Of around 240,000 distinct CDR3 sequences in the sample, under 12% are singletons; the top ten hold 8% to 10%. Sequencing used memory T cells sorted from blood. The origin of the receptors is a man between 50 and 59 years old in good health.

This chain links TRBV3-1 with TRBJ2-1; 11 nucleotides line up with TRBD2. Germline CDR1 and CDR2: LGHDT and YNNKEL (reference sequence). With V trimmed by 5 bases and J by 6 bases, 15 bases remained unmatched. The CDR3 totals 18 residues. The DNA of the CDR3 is TGTGCCAGCAGCAGGAGGCGGGTAGCGGGGGGGGCCGGCAATGAGCAGTTCTTC. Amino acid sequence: CASSRRRVAGGAGNEQFF.

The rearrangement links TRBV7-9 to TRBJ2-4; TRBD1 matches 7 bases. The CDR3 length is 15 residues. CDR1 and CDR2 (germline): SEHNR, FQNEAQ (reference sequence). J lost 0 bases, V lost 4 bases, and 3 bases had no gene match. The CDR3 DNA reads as TGTGCCAGCAGCTCGGGACAGCTAGCCAAAAACATTCAGTACTTC. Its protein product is CASSSGQLAKNIQYF.

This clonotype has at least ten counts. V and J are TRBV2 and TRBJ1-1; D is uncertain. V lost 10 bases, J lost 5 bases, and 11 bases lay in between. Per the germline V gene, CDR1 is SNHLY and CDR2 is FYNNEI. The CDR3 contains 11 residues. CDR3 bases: TGTGCCATCACGTCGGAAACTGAAGCTTTCTTT. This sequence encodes CAITSETEAFF.

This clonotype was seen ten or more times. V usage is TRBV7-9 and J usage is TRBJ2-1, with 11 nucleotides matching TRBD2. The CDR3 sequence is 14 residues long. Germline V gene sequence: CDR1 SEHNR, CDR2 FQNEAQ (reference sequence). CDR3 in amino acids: CASSVAGGYNEQFF. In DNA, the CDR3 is TGTGCTTCGAGCGTAGCGGGAGGGTACAATGAGCAGTTCTTC.

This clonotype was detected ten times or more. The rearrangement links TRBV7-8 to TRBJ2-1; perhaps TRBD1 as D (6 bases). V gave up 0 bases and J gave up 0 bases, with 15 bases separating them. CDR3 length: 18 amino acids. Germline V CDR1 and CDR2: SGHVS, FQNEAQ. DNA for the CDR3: TGTGCCAGCAGCTTAGCGGGTCTCGGACAGAGCTCCTACAATGAGCAGTTCTTC. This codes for CASSLAGLGQSSYNEQFF.

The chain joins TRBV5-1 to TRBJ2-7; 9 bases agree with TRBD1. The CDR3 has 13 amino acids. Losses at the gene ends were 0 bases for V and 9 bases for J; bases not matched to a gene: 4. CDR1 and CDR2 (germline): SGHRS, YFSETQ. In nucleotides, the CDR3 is TGCGCCAGCAGCTTGGGGACAGGGGAGGGGCAGTACTTC. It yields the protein CASSLGTGEGQYF.

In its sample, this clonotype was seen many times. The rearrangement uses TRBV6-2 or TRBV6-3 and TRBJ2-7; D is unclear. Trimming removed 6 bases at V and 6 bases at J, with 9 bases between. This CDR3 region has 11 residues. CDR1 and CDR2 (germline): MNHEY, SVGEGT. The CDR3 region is CASSPSIEQYF. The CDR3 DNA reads TGTGCCAGCAGCCCCTCAATCGAGCAGTACTTC.

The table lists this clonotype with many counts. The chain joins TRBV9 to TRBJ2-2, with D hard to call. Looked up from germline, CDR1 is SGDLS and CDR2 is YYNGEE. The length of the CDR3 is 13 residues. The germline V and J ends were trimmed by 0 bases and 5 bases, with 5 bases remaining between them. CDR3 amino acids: CASSVDPTGELFF. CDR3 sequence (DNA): TGTGCCAGCAGCGTAGACCCTACCGGGGAGCTGTTTTTT.

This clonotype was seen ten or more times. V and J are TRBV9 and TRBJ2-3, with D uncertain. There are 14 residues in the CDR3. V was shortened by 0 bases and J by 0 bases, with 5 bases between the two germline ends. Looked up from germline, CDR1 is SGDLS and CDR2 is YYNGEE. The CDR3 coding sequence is TGTGCCAGCAGCGTAGACTTTAGCACAGATACGCAGTATTTT. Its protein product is CASSVDFSTDTQYF.

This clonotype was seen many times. CDR3 amino acids: CASSFTGDPYNEQFF. CDR3 bases: TGCGCCAGCAGCTTTACAGGGGACCCTTACAATGAGCAGTTCTTC. The V call is TRBV5-1, the J call TRBJ2-1; 7 nucleotides agree with TRBD1. The CDR3 loop spans 15 amino acids. The V and J ends lost 2 bases and 4 bases, in that order; junction bases with no gene match: 6. Germline values: CDR1 SGHRS, CDR2 YFSETQ.

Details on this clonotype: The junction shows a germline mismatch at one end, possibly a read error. The CDR3 coding sequence is TGCAGTGCTAGAAAGTCGGGCCAGGGGCGGCACTTC. It translates to CSARKSGQGRHF. This rearrangement joins TRBV20-1 to TRBJ2-7, with D possibly being TRBD1 (6 bases). This CDR3 is 12 amino acids long. Looked up from germline, CDR1 is DFQATT and CDR2 is SNEGSKA (reference sequence).

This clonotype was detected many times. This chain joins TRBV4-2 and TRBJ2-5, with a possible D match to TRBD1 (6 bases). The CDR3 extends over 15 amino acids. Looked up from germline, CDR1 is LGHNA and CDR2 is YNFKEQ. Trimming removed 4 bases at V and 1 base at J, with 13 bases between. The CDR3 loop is CASSRASGAQETQYF. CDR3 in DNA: TGTGCCAGCAGCCGGGCGTCAGGGGCCCAAGAGACCCAGTACTTC.

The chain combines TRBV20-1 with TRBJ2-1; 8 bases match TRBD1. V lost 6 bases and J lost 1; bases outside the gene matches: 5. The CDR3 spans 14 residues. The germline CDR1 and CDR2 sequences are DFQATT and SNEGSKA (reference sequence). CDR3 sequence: CSAPGQVSYNEQFF. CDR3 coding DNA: TGCAGTGCCCCGGGACAGGTATCCTACAATGAGCAGTTCTTC.

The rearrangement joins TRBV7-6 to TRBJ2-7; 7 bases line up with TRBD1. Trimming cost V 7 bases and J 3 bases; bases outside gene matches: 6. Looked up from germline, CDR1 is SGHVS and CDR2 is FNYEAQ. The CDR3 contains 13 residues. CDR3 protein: CASTMGQFYEQYF. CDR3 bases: TGTGCCAGCACCATGGGACAGTTCTACGAGCAGTACTTC.

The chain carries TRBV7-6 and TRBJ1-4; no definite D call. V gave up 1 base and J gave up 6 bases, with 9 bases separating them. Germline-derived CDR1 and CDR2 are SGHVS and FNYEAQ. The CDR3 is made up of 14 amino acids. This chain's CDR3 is CASSLGAVDEKLFF. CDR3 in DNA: TGTGCCAGCAGCTTAGGGGCAGTAGATGAAAAACTGTTTTTT.

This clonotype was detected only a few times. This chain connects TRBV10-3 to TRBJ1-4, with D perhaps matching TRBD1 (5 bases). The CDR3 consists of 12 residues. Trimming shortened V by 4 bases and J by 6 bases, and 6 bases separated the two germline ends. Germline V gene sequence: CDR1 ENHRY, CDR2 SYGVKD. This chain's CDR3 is CAISGDDEKLFF. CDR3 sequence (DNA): TGTGCCATCAGTGGGGACGATGAAAAACTGTTTTTT.

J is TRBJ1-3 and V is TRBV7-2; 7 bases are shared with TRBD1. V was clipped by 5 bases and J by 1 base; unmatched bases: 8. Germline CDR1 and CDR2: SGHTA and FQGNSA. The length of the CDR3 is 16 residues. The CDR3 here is CASSPDRARSGNTIYF. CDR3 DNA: TGTGCCAGCAGCCCTGACAGGGCGAGATCTGGAAACACCATATATTTT.

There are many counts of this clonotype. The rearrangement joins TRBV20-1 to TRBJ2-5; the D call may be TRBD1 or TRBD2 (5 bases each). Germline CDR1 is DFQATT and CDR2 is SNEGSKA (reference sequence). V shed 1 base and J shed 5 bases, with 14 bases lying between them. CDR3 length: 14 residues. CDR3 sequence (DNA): TGCAGTGCTAGAGTTTGGGGGAGTCTGGAGACCCAGTACTTC. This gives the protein CSARVWGSLETQYF.